One sample yielded the 17 T cell receptor beta chains listed below, sequenced in a study of PD-L1 blockade in urothelial cancer. Some clones are missing from TCRdb's copy, which holds only in-frame ones; the method was immunoSEQ multiplex PCR. Found here are 100,000 or so clones, around 85% of them singletons; the top ten hold 2% to 3%. The starting material was PBMCs, obtained around atezolizumab (anti-PD-L1) treatment. These receptors all come from a man aged 45 to 65 with urothelial cancer.

This chain links TRBV28 with TRBJ1-5; 8 bases align to TRBD1. This CDR3 is built from 16 residues. Germline values: CDR1 MDHEN, CDR2 SYDVKM. V was clipped by 4 bases and J by 4 bases; unmatched bases: 9. CDR3 sequence: CASSSYGQGGNQPQHF. The DNA of the CDR3 is TGTGCCAGCAGTTCTTACGGACAGGGAGGGAATCAGCCCCAGCATTTT.

The chain has TRBV11-1 and TRBJ2-1, with TRBD2 matching over 10 bases. Germline V gene sequence: CDR1 SGHAT, CDR2 FQDESV (reference sequence). After removal of 4 bases from V and 4 bases from J, the junction contained 10 bases not matched to a gene. CDR3 size: 17 residues. CDR3 coding DNA: TGTGCCAGCAGCTCCGAGAGCGGGAGGGCCAGATACAATGAGCAGTTCTTC. It is translated as CASSSESGRARYNEQFF. Supplemented by reference TRBV11-1 and TRBJ2-1, the full variable domain reads EAEVAQSPRYKITEKSQAVAFWCDPISGHATLYWYRQILGQGPELLVQFQDESVVDDSQLPKDRFSAERLKGVDSTLKIQPAELGDSAMYLCASSSESGRARYNEQFFGPGTRLTVL.

The gene calls are TRBV7-9 and TRBJ1-4, with D possibly matching TRBD1 (5 bases). The CDR3 is 15 residues long. With 3 bases removed from V and 5 bases from J, the gap between germline ends came to 13 bases. Per germline, CDR1 SEHNR and CDR2 FQNEAQ (reference sequence). This CDR3 reads CASSFDSHRNEKLFF. The CDR3 DNA reads TGTGCCAGCAGCTTCGACAGTCATCGGAATGAAAAACTGTTTTTT.

The V and J genes are TRBV28 and TRBJ1-3; 9 bases are shared with TRBD1. Germline V CDR1 and CDR2: MDHEN, SYDVKM. J was trimmed by 0 bases and V by 6 bases; bases with no gene match: 6. The CDR3 runs 16 residues. The CDR3 DNA reads TGTGCCAGCAGACCAACAGGGGGCAGCTCTGGAAACACCATATATTTT. Translated, it gives CASRPTGGSSGNTIYF.

The rearrangement uses TRBV2 and TRBJ2-5; 7 bases match TRBD1. V lost 4 bases, J lost 5 bases, and 1 base stayed unmatched. This CDR3 comprises 12 residues. Germline-derived CDR1 and CDR2 are SNHLY and FYNNEI. CDR3 sequence reads: CASSGQGETQYF. The DNA of the CDR3 is TGTGCCAGCAGTGGACAGGGCGAGACCCAGTACTTC.

The rearrangement links TRBV2 to TRBJ2-5; TRBD1 agrees at 9 bases. With V trimmed by 0 bases and J by 8 bases, 7 bases remained unmatched. This CDR3 has 15 amino acids. Germline assignment: CDR1 SNHLY and CDR2 FYNNEI. The CDR3: CASSEAGTGKRTQYF. The CDR3 DNA sequence: TGTGCCAGCAGTGAAGCCGGGACAGGGAAGAGAACCCAGTACTTC.

In its sample, this clone was seen a few times. The rearrangement links TRBV5-1 to TRBJ1-3; 8 bases map to TRBD1. This CDR3 is built from 17 residues. Trimming cost V 4 bases and J 4 bases; bases outside gene matches: 13. Germline V CDR1 and CDR2: SGHRS, YFSETQ. The CDR3, as DNA: TGCGCCAGCAGCCGGTTGGCACAGGGGGATGGCGGAAACACCATATATTTT. It encodes CASSRLAQGDGGNTIYF.

The J gene is TRBJ1-1, the V gene TRBV28, with 8 bases matching TRBD1. Germline CDR1 reads MDHEN; CDR2 reads SYDVKM. The J segment lost 0 bases and the V segment lost 10 bases, leaving 13 bases of the junction unmatched. The CDR3 length is 16 residues. CDR3 residues: CATGGGDRGLNTEAFF. The DNA of the CDR3 is TGTGCCACAGGGGGGGGAGACAGGGGATTGAACACTGAAGCTTTCTTT. Drawing the rest from reference TRBV28 and TRBJ1-1, the complete variable domain is DVKVTQSSRYLVKRTGEKVFLECVQDMDHENMFWYRQDPGLGLRLIYFSYDVKMKEKGDIPEGYSVSREKKERFSLILESASTNQTSMYLCATGGGDRGLNTEAFFGQGTRLTVV.

This clone appeared a few times. The chain links TRBV19 to TRBJ1-6, with D hard to call. Germline CDR1 is LNHDA and CDR2 is SQIVND (reference sequence). CDR3 size: 16 residues. The V end lost 3 bases, the J end lost 7 bases, and 16 bases lay between the germline ends. The CDR3 loop reads CASSIFLQRRNSPLHF. CDR3 in DNA: TGTGCCAGTAGTATCTTTTTGCAACGGAGAAATTCACCCCTCCACTTT.

The chain recombines TRBV2 with TRBJ2-5; perhaps TRBD2 as D (6 bases). The ends were cut back, 11 bases at V and 6 bases at J, with 16 bases in the middle. Germline lookup yields CDR1 SNHLY and CDR2 FYNNEI. The CDR3 is 12 residues long. Here the CDR3 reads CAGGDVQQTQYF. The CDR3 DNA reads TGTGCCGGAGGGGACGTCCAGCAGACCCAGTACTTC.

V is TRBV18 and J is TRBJ2-6, with D possibly being TRBD1 (5 bases). The CDR3 extends over 15 amino acids. V was shortened by 3 bases and J by 6 bases, with 12 bases between the two germline ends. Looked up from germline, CDR1 is KGHSH and CDR2 is LQKENI. Here the CDR3 DNA reads TGTGCCAGCTCACCTCGACAGTCGGTGGCCAACGTCCTGACTTTC. As protein: CASSPRQSVANVLTF.

The rearrangement joins TRBV2 to TRBJ2-7; 9 nucleotides line up with TRBD1. CDR1 and CDR2 (germline): SNHLY, FYNNEI. This CDR3 has 14 residues. With 5 bases clipped from V and 4 bases from J, the junction kept 6 bases outside the gene matches. The chain's CDR3 is CASSPEQGAYEQYF. The CDR3 region has the DNA TGTGCCAGCAGTCCAGAACAGGGGGCATACGAGCAGTACTTC.

V and J are TRBV7-2 and TRBJ2-1; TRBD2 matches 9 bases. The CDR3 sequence is 14 residues long. The germline CDR1 and CDR2 sequences are SGHTA and FQGNSA. The ends lost 3 bases at V and 5 bases at J; junction bases unmatched: 2. The DNA of the CDR3 is TGTGCCAGCAGCTTGGGACTAGCCAACAATGAGCAGTTCTTC. Its protein product is CASSLGLANNEQFF.

The rearrangement joins TRBV28 to TRBJ1-1; D gene uncertain. The germline gives CDR1 MDHEN, CDR2 SYDVKM. This CDR3 is 14 amino acids long. Trimming shortened V by 3 bases and J by 2 bases, and 10 bases separated the two germline ends. CDR3 amino acids: CASSFLGSNTEAFF. Here the CDR3 DNA reads TGTGCCAGCAGTTTTCTAGGATCCAACACTGAAGCTTTCTTT.

This rearrangement joins TRBV20-1 to TRBJ2-1; weak D call: TRBD2 (5 bases). Germline assignment: CDR1 DFQATT and CDR2 SNEGSKA (reference sequence). V lost 6 bases and J lost 9, with 12 bases in between. The CDR3 is 11 amino acids. DNA of the CDR3: TGCAGTGCCGGGGTGGCGGTTGAGCAGTTCTTC. This gives the protein CSAGVAVEQFF.

CDR3: CASRLTGGRELFF. CDR3 nucleotides: TGTGCCAGCAGGCTGACAGGGGGCCGGGAGCTGTTTTTT. V and J are TRBV6-6 and TRBJ2-2, with TRBD1 matching 10 bases. Germline assignment: CDR1 MNHNY and CDR2 SVGAGI (reference sequence). CDR3 length: 13 amino acids. Trimming at V came to 6 bases and at J to 9 bases, leaving 4 bases not matched to a gene.

The chain has TRBV19 and TRBJ2-1, with D possibly TRBD1 on 8 matching bases. The CDR3 is 15 residues long. The ends were cut back, 6 bases at V and 3 bases at J, with 15 bases in the middle. The V gene's germline CDR1 is LNHDA and CDR2 SQIVND (reference sequence). The CDR3 DNA sequence: TGTGCCAGTAGCCACAGCGGGACAGGCTACAATGAGCAGTTCTTC. Its translation is CASSHSGTGYNEQFF. Using reference TRBV19 and TRBJ2-1 for the parts outside the CDR3, the full variable domain is DGGITQSPKYLFRKEGQNVTLSCEQNLNHDAMYWYRQDPGQGLRLIYYSQIVNDFQKGDIAEGYSVSREKKESFPLTVTSAQKNPTAFYLCASSHSGTGYNEQFFGPGTRLTVL.